The rows below give T cell receptor beta chains drawn from one sample of a study of T cell responses to AZD1222 COVID-19 vaccine. The assay was immunoSEQ multiplex PCR, and TCRdb's table has in-frame clones only and misses some. Seen here are around 140,000 clones, roughly 92% observed once, and the top ten hold about 3.7%. This specimen was peripheral blood, taken on day 0 of AZD1222 vaccination. Every receptor here comes from an adult in good health. Each CDR3 is given with its conserved first and last residue. A D gene is named only where the DNA matches it firmly. Only part of the rows carry a size: once, few, many, or a class if the clone is expanded.

TRBV2	-	-	TRBJ1-1	TGTGCCAGCAGTGATCGAGATGCTGGCACTGAAGCTTTCTTT	CASSDRDAGTEAFF
TRBV11-2	-	-	TRBJ2-1	TGTGCCAGCAGCTTAGGGCGAAGCTCCTACAATGAGCAGTTCTTC	CASSLGRSSYNEQFF
TRBV19	TRBD1	-	TRBJ1-6	TGTGCCAGTAGTCCCGGGACAGCCACGAATTCACCCCTCCACTTT	CASSPGTATNSPLHF
TRBV3-1/TRBV3-2	-	medium-sized	TRBJ1-1	TGTGCCAGCAGCCACGGTTGGGGGGTGAGGGCTGAAGCTTTCTTT	CASSHGWGVRAEAFF
TRBV18	-	once	TRBJ1-3	TGTGCCAGCTCACCCGGATGGAGCGGGGACACCATATATTTT	CASSPGWSGDTIYF
TRBV5-1	-	-	TRBJ1-1	TGCGCCAGCTGCCAGGGGTCGGTGAACACTGAAGCTTTCTTT	CASCQGSVNTEAFF
TRBV2	-	-	TRBJ2-1	TGTGCCAGCAGAAGCGGTTTTTCCTACAATGAGCAGTTCTTC	CASRSGFSYNEQFF
TRBV27	-	-	TRBJ2-7	TGTGCCAGCAGTCCCGTAGGCACCCTCGAGCAGTACTTC	CASSPVGTLEQYF
TRBV10-1	-	once	TRBJ2-5	TGCGCCAGCAGGTCCCTGGGACTCCTCCAAGAGACCCAGTACTTC	CASRSLGLLQETQYF
TRBV19	-	-	TRBJ1-1	TGTGCCAGTAGTATTGGGGCCGTGGGAAACACTGAAGCTTTCTTT	CASSIGAVGNTEAFF
TRBV6-2/TRBV6-3	-	-	TRBJ2-7	TGTGCCAGCAGCCCGGTACGGTCCTACGAGCAGTACTTC	CASSPVRSYEQYF
TRBV15	-	-	TRBJ2-5	TGTGCCACCAGCAGGATACAGGCGGCGCAAGAGACCCAGTACTTC	CATSRIQAAQETQYF
TRBV20-1	-	-	TRBJ2-1	TGCAGTGCTAGAGATCTGGGGGAGCAGTTCTTC	CSARDLGEQFF
TRBV6-5	TRBD2	-	TRBJ2-7	TGTGCCAGCAGTCCGGGACTAGCGTCGTACGAGCAGTACTTC	CASSPGLASYEQYF
TRBV19	-	-	TRBJ1-1	TGTGCCAGTAACTGGAACAGGGCCAGAATGAACACTGAAGCTTTCTTT	CASNWNRARMNTEAFF
TRBV5-1	-	-	TRBJ2-2	TGCGCCAGCAGCTCGACCGGGGAGCTGTTTTTT	CASSSTGELFF
TRBV4-1	-	-	TRBJ2-7	TGCGCCAGCAGCCAAGACGGGGCGCCAGGGGAGCAGTACTTC	CASSQDGAPGEQYF
TRBV5-4	-	few	TRBJ2-7	TGTGCCAGCAGCCAGGACAACTACGAGCAGTACTTC	CASSQDNYEQYF
TRBV28	TRBD1	-	TRBJ1-2	TGTGCCAGCACCGACCGACAGGGCTATGGCTACACCTTC	CASTDRQGYGYTF
TRBV5-4	TRBD2	few	TRBJ2-1	TGTGCCAGCAGCCCCGGGACTAGCGGGAAGACGCAGTTCTTC	CASSPGTSGKTQFF
TRBV14	-	few	TRBJ1-1	TGTGCCAGCAGCCAGAAGATTGGGACTGAAGCTTTCTTT	CASSQKIGTEAFF
TRBV19	-	once	TRBJ1-5	TGTGCCAGCAAAATCCAGGGTTATAGCAATCAGCCCCAGCATTTT	CASKIQGYSNQPQHF
TRBV30	-	-	TRBJ1-1	TGTGCCTGGAGTTATAGGGGCACTGAAGCTTTCTTT	CAWSYRGTEAFF
TRBV5-1	TRBD1	-	TRBJ1-1	TGCGCCAGCAGCAGTCCCCTCTCGCAGGGGGCCACTGAAGCTTTCTTT	CASSSPLSQGATEAFF
TRBV24-1	-	-	TRBJ2-7	TGTGCCACCAGTGACACCCGACAGTTACTGGGGACCTACGAGCAGTACTTC	CATSDTRQLLGTYEQYF
TRBV6-5	TRBD1	-	TRBJ2-2	TGTGCCAGCAGCCTCAAGGGGGCGGGGGAGCTGTTTTTT	CASSLKGAGELFF
TRBV6-6	-	-	TRBJ2-5	TGTGCCAGCAGTTACTCGGGCACACAGGAGACCCAGTACTTC	CASSYSGTQETQYF
TRBV5-4	-	-	TRBJ1-1	TGTGCCAGTAGCCCCCCCACAGGGCCTTTGAACACTGAAGCTTTCTTT	CASSPPTGPLNTEAFF
TRBV27	-	-	TRBJ2-7	TGTGCCAGCAGTTTGGGCGGGGGCCTGAACGAGCAGTACTTC	CASSLGGGLNEQYF
TRBV30	TRBD1	-	TRBJ1-2	TGTGCCTGGAGGTCGGGGACAGGGGGCGGCTACACCTTC	CAWRSGTGGGYTF
TRBV27	-	once	TRBJ2-1	TGTGCCAGCATCGGACAGGGAGGGAAAGATGAGCAGTTCTTC	CASIGQGGKDEQFF
TRBV10-3	TRBD1	once	TRBJ2-7	TGTGCCATCAGCGTACCGGGACAGGGGACCGAGCAGTACTTC	CAISVPGQGTEQYF
TRBV30	-	-	TRBJ1-2	TGTGCCTGGAGTGTAAATAGACTGTCGGATGGCTACACCTTC	CAWSVNRLSDGYTF
TRBV6-4	-	once	TRBJ2-2	TGTGCCAGCAGAGGCCCAGCGGCGGGCACCGGGGAGCTGTTTTTT	CASRGPAAGTGELFF
TRBV6-6	TRBD1	-	TRBJ2-7	TGTGCCAGCAGTCCACAGGGGTTTGCCCACGAGCAGTACTTC	CASSPQGFAHEQYF
TRBV7-2	-	once	TRBJ2-2	TGTGCCAGCAGCTTAGAGGTTCGGAGGGGCGGGGAGCTGTTTTTT	CASSLEVRRGGELFF
TRBV28	-	-	TRBJ1-6	TGTGCCAGCAGTTTATCCGGAACCAATAATTCACCCCTCCACTTT	CASSLSGTNNSPLHF
TRBV19	TRBD1	-	TRBJ1-1	TGTGCCAGTATTCGATCACAGGGGAGCGAAGCTTTCTTT	CASIRSQGSEAFF
TRBV28	-	-	TRBJ1-4	TGTGCCAGCAGTTTGCTACGGGGGGCCGAAAAACTGTTTTTT	CASSLLRGAEKLFF
TRBV2	TRBD2	-	TRBJ2-7	TGTGCCAGCAGCCATAGCGGGGCCTACGAGCAGTACTTC	CASSHSGAYEQYF